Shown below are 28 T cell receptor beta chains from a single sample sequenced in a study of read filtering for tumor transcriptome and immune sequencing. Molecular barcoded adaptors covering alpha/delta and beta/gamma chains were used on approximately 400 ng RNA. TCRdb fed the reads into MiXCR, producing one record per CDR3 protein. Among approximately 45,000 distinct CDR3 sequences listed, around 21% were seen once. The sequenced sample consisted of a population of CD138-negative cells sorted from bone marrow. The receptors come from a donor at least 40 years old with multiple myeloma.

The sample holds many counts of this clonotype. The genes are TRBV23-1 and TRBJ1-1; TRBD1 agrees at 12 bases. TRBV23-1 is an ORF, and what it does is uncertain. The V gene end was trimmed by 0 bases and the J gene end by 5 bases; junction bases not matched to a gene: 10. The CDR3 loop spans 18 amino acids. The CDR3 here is CASSQSPGQGAHWTEAFF. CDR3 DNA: TGCGCCAGCAGTCAATCCCCGGGACAGGGGGCGCATTGGACTGAAGCTTTCTTT.

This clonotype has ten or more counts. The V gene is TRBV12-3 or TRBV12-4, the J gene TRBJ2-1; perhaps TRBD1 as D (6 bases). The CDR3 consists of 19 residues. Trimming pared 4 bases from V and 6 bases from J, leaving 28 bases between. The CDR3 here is CASSYGLLSQGRLLNEQFF. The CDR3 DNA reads TGTGCCAGCAGTTACGGTCTTTTGTCACAGGGTAGGCTACTCAATGAGCAGTTCTTC.

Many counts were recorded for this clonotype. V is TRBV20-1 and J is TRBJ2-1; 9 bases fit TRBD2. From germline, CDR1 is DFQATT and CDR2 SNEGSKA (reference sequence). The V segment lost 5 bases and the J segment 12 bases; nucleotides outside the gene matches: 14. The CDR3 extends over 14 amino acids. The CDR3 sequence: CSALGLAGLTMQFF. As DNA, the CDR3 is TGCAGTGCTCTAGGGCTAGCGGGATTGACGATGCAGTTCTTC.

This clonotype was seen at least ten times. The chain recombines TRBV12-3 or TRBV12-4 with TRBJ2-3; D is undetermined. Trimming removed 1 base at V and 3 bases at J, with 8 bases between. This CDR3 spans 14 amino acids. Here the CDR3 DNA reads TGTGCCAGCAGTTTAGGGTGGGGAACAGATACGCAGTATTTT. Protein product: CASSLGWGTDTQYF.

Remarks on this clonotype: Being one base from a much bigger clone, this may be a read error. This CDR3 is CASSQVSTSGRYERYF. CDR3 nucleotide sequence: TGCGCCAGCAGCCAAGTTAGCACTAGCGGGCGATACGAGCGGTACTTC. The rearrangement joins TRBV4-1 to TRBJ2-7; 9 nucleotides agree with TRBD2. The germline V gene encodes CDR1 MGHRA and CDR2 YSYEKL. The CDR3 runs 16 residues.

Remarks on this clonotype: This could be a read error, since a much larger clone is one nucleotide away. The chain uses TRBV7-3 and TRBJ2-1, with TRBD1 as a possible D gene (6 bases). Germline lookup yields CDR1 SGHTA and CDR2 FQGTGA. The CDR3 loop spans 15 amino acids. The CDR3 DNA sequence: TGTGCCAGCAGCCAGACCGGGACAACACACAATGAGCAGCTCTTC. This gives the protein CASSQTGTTHNEQLF.

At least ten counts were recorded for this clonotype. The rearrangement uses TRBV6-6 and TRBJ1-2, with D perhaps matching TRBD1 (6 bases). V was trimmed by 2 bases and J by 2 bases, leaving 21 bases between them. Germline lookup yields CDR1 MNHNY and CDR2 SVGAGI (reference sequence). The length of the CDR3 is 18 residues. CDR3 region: CASSYLYFRDNSNYGYTF. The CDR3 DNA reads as TGTGCCAGCAGTTACCTTTACTTTAGGGACAACAGCAACTATGGCTACACCTTC.

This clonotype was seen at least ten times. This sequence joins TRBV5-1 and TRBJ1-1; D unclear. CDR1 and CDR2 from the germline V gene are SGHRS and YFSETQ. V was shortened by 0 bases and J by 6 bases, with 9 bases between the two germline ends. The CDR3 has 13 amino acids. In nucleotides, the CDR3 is TGCGCCAGCAGCTTGGCCGAGGGCCCTGAAGCTTTCTTT. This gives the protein CASSLAEGPEAFF.

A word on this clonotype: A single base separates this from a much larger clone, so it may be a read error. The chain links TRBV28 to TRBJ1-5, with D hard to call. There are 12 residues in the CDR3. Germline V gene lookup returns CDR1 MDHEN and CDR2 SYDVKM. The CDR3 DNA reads TGTGCCAGCAAGGTTTCCAATCAGCCCCAGCAGTTT. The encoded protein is CASKVSNQPQQF. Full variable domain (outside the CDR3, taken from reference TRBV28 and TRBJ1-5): DVKVTQSSRYLVKRTGEKVFLECVQDMDHENMFWYRQDPGLGLRLIYFSYDVKMKEKGDIPEGYSVSREKKERFSLILESASTNQTSMYLCASKVSNQPQQFGDGTRLSIL.

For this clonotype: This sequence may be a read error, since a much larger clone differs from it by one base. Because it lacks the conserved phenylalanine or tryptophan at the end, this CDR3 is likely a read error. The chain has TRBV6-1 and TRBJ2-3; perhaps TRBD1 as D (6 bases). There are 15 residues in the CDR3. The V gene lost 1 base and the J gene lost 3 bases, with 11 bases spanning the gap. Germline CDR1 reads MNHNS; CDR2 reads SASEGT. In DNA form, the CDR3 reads TGTGCCAGCAGTGAAGACAGGGACGGAACAGATACGCAGTATCTT. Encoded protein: CASSEDRDGTDTQYL.

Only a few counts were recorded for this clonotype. CDR3 sequence reads: CASSTTLPKGETQYF. In nucleotides, the CDR3 is TGTGCCAGTAGTACGACGTTACCTAAGGGAGAGACCCAGTACTTC. This chain joins TRBV19 and TRBJ2-5; D is unresolved. The CDR3 covers 15 residues. V shed 4 bases and J shed 4 bases, with 16 bases lying between them. CDR1 and CDR2 (germline): LNHDA, SQIVND (reference sequence).

The DNA of the CDR3 is TGTGCCAGTATCCTAACGGGAGCTCCAAATGAGCAGTTCTTC. It is translated as CASILTGAPNEQFF. The chain recombines TRBV28 with TRBJ2-1; possible D gene TRBD2, 6 bases. The V gene's germline CDR1 is MDHEN and CDR2 SYDVKM. V was cut by 9 bases and J by 7 bases, with 19 bases left in between. This CDR3 spans 14 amino acids.

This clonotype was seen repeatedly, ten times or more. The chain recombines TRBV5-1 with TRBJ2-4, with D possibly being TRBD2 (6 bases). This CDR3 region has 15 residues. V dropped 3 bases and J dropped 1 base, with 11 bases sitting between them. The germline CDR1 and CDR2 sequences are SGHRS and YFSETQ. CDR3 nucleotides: TGCGCCAGCAGCTCGGAGGCGGGGGCCAAAAACATTCAGTACTTC. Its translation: CASSSEAGAKNIQYF.

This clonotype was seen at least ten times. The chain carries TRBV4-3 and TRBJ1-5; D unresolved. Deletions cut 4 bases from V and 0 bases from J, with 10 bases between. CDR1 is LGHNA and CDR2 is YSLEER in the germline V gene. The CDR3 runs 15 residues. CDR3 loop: CASSPRRNSNQPQHF. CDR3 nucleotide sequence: TGCGCCAGCAGCCCCCGACGCAATAGCAATCAGCCCCAGCATTTT.

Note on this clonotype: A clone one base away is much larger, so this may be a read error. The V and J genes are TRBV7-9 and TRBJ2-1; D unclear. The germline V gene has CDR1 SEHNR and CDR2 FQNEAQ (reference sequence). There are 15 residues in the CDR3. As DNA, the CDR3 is TGTGCCAGCAGCCCCGACGGCAGCTCCTACAATGAGCAGCTCTTC. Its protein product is CASSPDGSSYNEQLF.

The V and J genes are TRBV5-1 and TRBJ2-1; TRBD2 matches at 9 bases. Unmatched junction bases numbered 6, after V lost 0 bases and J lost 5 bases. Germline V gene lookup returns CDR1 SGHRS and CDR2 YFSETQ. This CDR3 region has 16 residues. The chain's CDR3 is CASSLVAGLAHNEQFF. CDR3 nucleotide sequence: TGCGCCAGCAGCTTGGTCGCGGGACTAGCCCACAATGAGCAGTTCTTC.

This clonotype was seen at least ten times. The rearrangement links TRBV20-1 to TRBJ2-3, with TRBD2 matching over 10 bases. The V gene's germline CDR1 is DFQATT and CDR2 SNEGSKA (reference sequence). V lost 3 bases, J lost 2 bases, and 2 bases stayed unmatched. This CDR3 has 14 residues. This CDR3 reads CSARTSGYTDTQYF. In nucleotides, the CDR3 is TGCAGTGCTAGGACTAGCGGGTACACAGATACGCAGTATTTT.

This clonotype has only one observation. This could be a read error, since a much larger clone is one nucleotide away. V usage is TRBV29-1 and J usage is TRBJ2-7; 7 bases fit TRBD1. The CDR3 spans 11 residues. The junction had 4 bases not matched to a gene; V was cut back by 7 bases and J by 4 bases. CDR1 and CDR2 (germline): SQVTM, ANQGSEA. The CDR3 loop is CSAGQAYEQYF. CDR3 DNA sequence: TGCAGCGCTGGACAGGCTTACGAGCAGTACTTC.

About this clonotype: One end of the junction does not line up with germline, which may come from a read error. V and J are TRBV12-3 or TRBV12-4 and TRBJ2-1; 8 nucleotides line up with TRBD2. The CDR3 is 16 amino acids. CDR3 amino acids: CASSLAREDSYNEQLF. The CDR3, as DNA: TGTGCCAGCAGTTTGGCGCGGGAGGACTCCTACAATGAGCAGCTCTTC.

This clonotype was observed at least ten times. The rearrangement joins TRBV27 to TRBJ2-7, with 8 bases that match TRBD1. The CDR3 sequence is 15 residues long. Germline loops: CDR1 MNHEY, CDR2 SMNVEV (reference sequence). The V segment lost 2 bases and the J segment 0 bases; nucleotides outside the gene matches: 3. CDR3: CASSLRDRSSYEQYF. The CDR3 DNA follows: TGTGCCAGCAGTTTACGGGACAGGAGCTCCTACGAGCAGTACTTC.

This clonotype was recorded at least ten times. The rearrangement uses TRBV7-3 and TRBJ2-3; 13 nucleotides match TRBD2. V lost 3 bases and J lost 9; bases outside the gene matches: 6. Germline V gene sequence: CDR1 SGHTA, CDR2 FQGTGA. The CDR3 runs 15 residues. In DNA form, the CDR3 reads TGTGCCAGCAGCTTTGGGACTAGCGGGGTCGGAACGCAGTATTTT. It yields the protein CASSFGTSGVGTQYF.

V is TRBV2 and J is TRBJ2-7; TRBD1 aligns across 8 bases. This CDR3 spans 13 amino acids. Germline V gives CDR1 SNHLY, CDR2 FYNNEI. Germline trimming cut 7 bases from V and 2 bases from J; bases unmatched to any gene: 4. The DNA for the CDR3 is TGTGCCAGCAACCGACAGGGGCCCTACGAGCAGTACTTC. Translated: CASNRQGPYEQYF.

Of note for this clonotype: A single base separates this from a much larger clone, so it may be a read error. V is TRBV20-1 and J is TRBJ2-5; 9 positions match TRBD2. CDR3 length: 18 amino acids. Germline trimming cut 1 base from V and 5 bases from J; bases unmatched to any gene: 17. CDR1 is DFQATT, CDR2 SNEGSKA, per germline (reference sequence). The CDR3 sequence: CSARVALQASGIGETQYF. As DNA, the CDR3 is TGCAGTGCTAGAGTCGCCCTCCAGGCTAGCGGGATCGGTGAGACCCAGTACTTC.

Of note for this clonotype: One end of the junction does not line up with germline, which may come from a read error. The CDR3 coding sequence is TGTGCCAGCAGCATCGTTGGGACTAGCGGGGGGGGAGATGAGCAGTTTTTC. This gives the protein CASSIVGTSGGGDEQFF. The chain recombines TRBV7-3 with TRBJ2-1; 16 bases line up with TRBD2. Germline V lookup: CDR1 SGHTA, CDR2 FQGTGA. The CDR3 has 17 amino acids.

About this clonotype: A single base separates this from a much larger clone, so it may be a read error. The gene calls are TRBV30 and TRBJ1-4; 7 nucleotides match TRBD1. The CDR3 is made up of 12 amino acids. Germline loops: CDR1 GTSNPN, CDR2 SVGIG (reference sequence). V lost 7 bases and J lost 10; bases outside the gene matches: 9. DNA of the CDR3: TGTGCCTTGGGACAGACCTATGGAAAACTGTTTTTT. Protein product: CALGQTYGKLFF.

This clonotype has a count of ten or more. This chain's CDR3 is CASRRTGSDGYTF. The CDR3 bases are TGTGCCAGCAGGAGGACAGGAAGCGATGGCTACACCTTC. This chain joins TRBV7-2 and TRBJ1-2; TRBD1 matches at 7 bases. V trimming: 6 bases; J trimming: 6 bases; junction bases outside the gene matches: 7. Germline V gene data show CDR1 as SGHTA and CDR2 as FQGNSA. CDR3 length: 13 residues.

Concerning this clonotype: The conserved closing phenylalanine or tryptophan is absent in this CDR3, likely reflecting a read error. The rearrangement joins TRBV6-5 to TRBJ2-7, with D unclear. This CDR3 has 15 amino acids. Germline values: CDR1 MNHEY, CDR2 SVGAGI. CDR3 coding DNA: TGTGCCAGCAGCTCCCAAGGACCTCTCTCCGACGAGCAGTACCTC. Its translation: CASSSQGPLSDEQYL.

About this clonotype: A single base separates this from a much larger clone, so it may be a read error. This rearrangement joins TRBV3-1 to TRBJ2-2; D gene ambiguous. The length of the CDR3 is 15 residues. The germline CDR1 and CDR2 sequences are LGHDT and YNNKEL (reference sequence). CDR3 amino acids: CASCQDWRNTGELFF. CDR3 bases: TGTGCCAGCTGCCAAGATTGGAGGAACACCGGGGAGCTGTTTTTT. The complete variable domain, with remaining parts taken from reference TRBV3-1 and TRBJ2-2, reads DTAVSQTPKYLVTQMGNDKSIKCEQNLGHDTMYWYKQDSKKFLKIMFSYNNKELIINETVPNRFSPKSPDKAHLNLHINSLELGDSAVYFCASCQDWRNTGELFFGEGSRLTVL.